The clone carrying this T cell receptor beta chain appeared once. This sample is drawn from a study of T cell responses to AZD1222 COVID-19 vaccine. The repertoire was sequenced with immunoSEQ multiplex PCR; TCRdb's copy has only in-frame clones and lacks some. The sample records roughly 120,000 clones, roughly 85% being singletons. The CDR3 runs 17 residues. The germline CDR1 and CDR2 sequences are SGDLS and YYNGEE. V gave up 6 bases and J gave up 0 bases; unmatched junction bases: 11. The receptor was isolated from an adult in good health. The input for sequencing was peripheral blood, taken on day 0 of MenACWY control vaccination. This chain links TRBV9 with TRBJ2-1; 8 bases fit TRBD2. CDR3 DNA: TGTGCCAGCACCCCAAAACTAGCGGCACGCTCCTACAATGAGCAGTTCTTC. Residues: CASTPKLAARSYNEQFF.